This TCR beta chain was profiled in a study of lymphopenia after photon versus proton radiotherapy. The CDR3 has 14 amino acids. CDR1 GTSNPN and CDR2 SVGIG come from the germline V gene (reference sequence). Trimming pared 0 bases from V and 2 bases from J, leaving 11 bases between. TCRdb's copy holds only in-frame clones and misses some; the assay was immunoSEQ multiplex PCR. The table shows 60,000 to 75,000 clones, with about nine tenths occurring only once. As regards this clone: Its antigen is not identified.

Whole-study findings and limits: After the lymphocyte nadir, photon-treated repertoires showed oligoclonal expansion, especially of CD8+ Temra cells. A bigger post-nadir fall in TCR diversity correlated inversely with survival time in deceased patients. Survival link was tested only in deceased patients; proton benefit remains a possibility.

The TCR was taken from a man older than 75 with esophageal cancer. Sequencing was performed on peripheral blood, taken from a patient treated with proton-based radiotherapy. The chain joins TRBV30 to TRBJ2-7, with a possible D match to TRBD2 (5 bases). The CDR3 loop is CAWSVVSGTYEQYF. The CDR3 bases are TGTGCCTGGAGTGTCGTTTCCGGGACCTACGAGCAGTACTTC. The variable domain in full, completed from reference TRBV30 and TRBJ2-7, reads SQTIHQWPATLVQPVGSPLSLECTVEGTSNPNLYWYRQAAGRGLQLLFYSVGIGQISSEVPQNLSASRPQDRQFILSSKKLLLSDSGFYLCAWSVVSGTYEQYFGPGTRLTVT.